Reported below is one T cell receptor (beta chain). This sample is drawn from a study of cytomegalovirus exposure and HLA in healthy donors. The CDR3 spans 13 residues. V shed 2 bases, J shed 9 bases, and the junction held 6 bases outside the gene matches. Germline CDR1 reads SGHAT; CDR2 reads FQNNGV. 60 Vbeta and 13 Jbeta primers were used in PCR. Produced via immunoSEQ multiplex PCR; TCRdb's table is partial and in-frame only. The profile shows about 120,000 clones, 75% to 85% of them singletons. Sequenced material: PBMCs. This TCR came from a female donor in good health and CMV-seropositive. The chain carries TRBV11-2 and TRBJ2-5; TRBD1 agrees at 7 bases. Here the CDR3 reads CASSLTGAGSQYF. CDR3 coding DNA: TGTGCCAGCAGCTTAACAGGGGCGGGCTCCCAGTACTTC.